A selection of T cell receptor beta chains follows, all from one sample in a study of regulatory and conventional T cells in RAG deficiency. This table comes from immunoSEQ multiplex PCR, and its TCRdb copy is limited to in-frame clones, with some not included. The table includes tens of thousands of clones, around 96% detected once. This sample also appeared in a second study, on regulatory T cells.

Sequenced: CD25- CD4+ T cells sorted from blood. The receptor set was obtained from a human donor in good health. Each CDR3 is given with its conserved first and last residue. A D gene is named only where the DNA matches it firmly. Some rows mark clone size as missing; the rest say once, few, many or name a class of expanded clone.

V gene,clone size,J gene,D gene,CDR3 protein,CDR3 DNA
TRBV5-6,-,TRBJ2-1,TRBD2,CASSSYGTSGNDNEQFF,TGTGCCAGCAGCTCCTACGGGACTAGCGGAAACGACAATGAGCAGTTCTTC
TRBV20-1,-,TRBJ2-5,-,CSAYYLETQYF,TGCAGCGCGTATTATTTAGAGACCCAGTACTTC
TRBV5-1,-,TRBJ2-3,-,CASSLQGLDTQYF,TGCGCCAGCAGCTTACAGGGTTTAGATACGCAGTATTTT
TRBV2,-,TRBJ1-1,-,CASSEYGNTEAFF,TGTGCCAGCAGTGAGTACGGGAACACTGAAGCTTTCTTT
TRBV4-2,-,TRBJ2-1,-,CASSPSNEQFF,TGTGCCAGCAGCCCCTCCAATGAGCAGTTCTTC
TRBV11-3,-,TRBJ2-2,TRBD2,CASSTLAGDNTGELFF,TGTGCCAGCAGCACTTTGGCGGGAGACAATACCGGGGAGCTGTTTTTT
TRBV5-1,-,TRBJ1-1,-,CASSPRQAARYVEAFF,TGCGCCAGCAGCCCCCGGCAGGCCGCTCGGTATGTTGAAGCTTTCTTT
TRBV4-1,-,TRBJ2-3,TRBD2,CASSQDPAGGVTDTQYF,TGCGCCAGCAGCCAAGATCCTGCGGGGGGGGTCACAGATACGCAGTATTTT
TRBV2,-,TRBJ2-4,-,CASSGRGNIQYF,TGTGCCAGCAGTGGACGGGGGAACATTCAGTACTTC
TRBV4-1,-,TRBJ2-1,TRBD2,CASRETSGNNEQFF,TGCGCCAGCCGCGAGACTAGCGGCAACAATGAGCAGTTCTTC
TRBV7-2,-,TRBJ2-1,-,CASSLLGGAGKYNEQFF,TGTGCCAGCAGCTTATTGGGGGGGGCAGGGAAGTACAATGAGCAGTTCTTC
TRBV6-1,-,TRBJ1-5,-,CASSDPGMIGSNQPQHF,TGTGCCAGCAGTGATCCCGGGATGATAGGGAGCAATCAGCCCCAGCATTTT
TRBV7-2,-,TRBJ2-5,TRBD1,CASSSDRAETQYF,TGTGCCAGCAGCTCGGACAGGGCAGAGACCCAGTACTTC
TRBV19,-,TRBJ1-5,-,CASSMGAGRNQPQHF,TGTGCCAGTAGTATGGGCGCCGGTCGTAATCAGCCCCAGCATTTT
TRBV7-9,-,TRBJ2-7,-,CASSLRQESEQYF,TGTGCCAGCAGCTTAAGACAGGAGAGCGAGCAGTACTTC
TRBV11-3,-,TRBJ1-1,-,CASSFSGPNTEAFF,TGTGCCAGCAGCTTTTCAGGGCCGAACACTGAAGCTTTCTTT
TRBV6-6,few,TRBJ1-4,TRBD1,CASRDRGRSTNEKLFF,TGTGCCAGCAGGGACAGGGGGAGGTCTACTAATGAAAAACTGTTTTTT
TRBV7-2,-,TRBJ2-7,-,CASSSIAVGSYEQYF,TGTGCCAGCAGTTCTATAGCGGTGGGTTCCTACGAGCAGTACTTC
TRBV5-4,-,TRBJ1-1,-,CASSLEVRENTEAFF,TGTGCCAGCAGCTTGGAGGTACGGGAGAACACTGAAGCTTTCTTT
TRBV30,-,TRBJ2-7,-,CAWSGQGSGVYEQYF,TGTGCCTGGAGTGGGCAGGGTAGCGGTGTCTACGAGCAGTACTTC
TRBV7-9,-,TRBJ2-7,-,CASSFPQGGVRRGDEQYF,TGTGCCAGCAGCTTCCCCCAGGGGGGTGTAAGGCGGGGCGACGAGCAGTACTTC
TRBV4-2,-,TRBJ2-3,TRBD1,CASSQGTGSTDTQYF,TGTGCCAGCAGCCAAGGGACAGGGAGCACAGATACGCAGTATTTT
TRBV11-2,-,TRBJ2-5,-,CASSFRQQETQYF,TGTGCCAGCAGCTTTCGTCAGCAAGAGACCCAGTACTTC
TRBV20-1,-,TRBJ1-2,TRBD1,CSAQQGGGYTF,TGCAGTGCGCAGCAGGGGGGTGGCTACACCTTC
TRBV14,-,TRBJ1-1,-,CASSQDFDPRTEAFF,TGTGCCAGCAGCCAAGACTTTGACCCGAGGACTGAAGCTTTCTTT
TRBV6-5,-,TRBJ1-1,-,CASSYSRMLNTEAFF,TGTGCCAGCAGTTACTCGAGGATGCTTAACACTGAAGCTTTCTTT
TRBV5-1,-,TRBJ2-1,TRBD2,CASRASGGPRGEQFF,TGCGCCAGCAGGGCTAGCGGGGGCCCTAGGGGTGAGCAGTTCTTC
TRBV29-1,-,TRBJ1-2,-,CSVATVNYGYTF,TGCAGCGTCGCGACTGTTAACTATGGCTACACCTTC
TRBV2,-,TRBJ2-5,-,CASSEQTVKETQYF,TGTGCCAGCAGCGAACAGACAGTGAAAGAGACCCAGTACTTC
TRBV5-1,-,TRBJ1-1,TRBD1,CASSTAIRGRNTEAFF,TGCGCCAGCAGCACTGCAATCAGGGGGAGAAACACTGAAGCTTTCTTT
TRBV6-5,-,TRBJ2-1,-,CASSFSGQSGYNEQFF,TGTGCCAGCAGTTTCTCGGGACAATCGGGTTACAATGAGCAGTTCTTC
TRBV7-2,-,TRBJ1-5,-,CASSLGQNQPQHF,TGTGCCAGCAGCCTAGGACAGAATCAGCCCCAGCATTTT
TRBV6-5,once,TRBJ1-5,-,CASRSMTATNQPQHF,TGTGCCAGCAGATCAATGACAGCGACCAATCAGCCCCAGCATTTT
TRBV7-2,-,TRBJ1-1,-,CASSLVEGVGEAFF,TGTGCCAGCAGCTTAGTTGAGGGGGTCGGAGAAGCTTTCTTT
TRBV2,-,TRBJ1-1,TRBD1,CASRVRQGASEAFF,TGTGCCAGCAGAGTTAGACAGGGGGCAAGTGAAGCTTTCTTT
TRBV7-2,-,TRBJ1-3,-,CASSLASGTGNTIYF,TGTGCCAGCAGCTTAGCGTCAGGGACTGGAAACACCATATATTTT
TRBV7-2,-,TRBJ1-3,-,CASSPPWGAGNTIYF,TGTGCCAGCAGCCCCCCTTGGGGGGCTGGAAACACCATATATTTT
TRBV5-1,-,TRBJ2-1,-,CASSRGSFSSYNEQFF,TGCGCCAGCAGCCGGGGGAGTTTCAGCTCCTACAATGAGCAGTTCTTC
TRBV15,-,TRBJ1-2,-,CATSRGSLGRPSHGYTF,TGTGCCACCAGCAGAGGCAGTTTAGGCAGGCCTTCGCATGGCTACACCTTC
TRBV6-9,-,TRBJ1-5,-,CAGQEVQPQHF,TGTGCCGGGCAGGAAGTACAGCCCCAGCATTTT
TRBV2,-,TRBJ2-3,-,CASSVRGGTQYF,TGTGCCAGCAGTGTCAGGGGTGGTACGCAGTATTTT
TRBV4-1,-,TRBJ1-1,TRBD1,CASSQDLTGGSWGTEAFF,TGCGCCAGCAGCCAAGATTTAACAGGGGGCTCGTGGGGCACTGAAGCTTTCTTT
TRBV5-1,-,TRBJ2-1,TRBD1,CASSVGQGAGEQFF,TGCGCCAGCAGCGTGGGACAGGGGGCAGGTGAGCAGTTCTTC